One and the same sample provided the 27 T cell receptor beta chains below, sequenced in a study of blood T cell repertoires in COVID-19 (dated by TCRdb to 2019 to 2021). The library was obtained by the immunoSEQ multiplex PCR assay. TCRdb mirrors the immuneACCESS table, restricted to in-frame sequences. Some clones are absent from its copies; in checked studies, under half trace to an unresolved V gene, and the reason for the others is unknown. This sample gives a few hundred thousand clones in total; roughly 84% of them show up just once. Jointly, the top ten make up over 1.5% of the sample. Material for sequencing was peripheral blood. These receptors were obtained from a woman between 40 and 50 years old who had recovered from COVID-19.

The rearrangement uses TRBV10-3 and TRBJ1-1; possibly TRBD1 for D (6 bases). CDR1 is ENHRY and CDR2 is SYGVKD in the germline V gene. CDR3 size: 15 residues. V lost 6 bases and J lost 1, with 15 bases in between. This chain's CDR3 is CAIRDSKGENTEAFF. The DNA of the CDR3 is TGTGCCATCAGGGACAGTAAAGGGGAGAACACTGAAGCTTTCTTT.

This chain joins TRBV5-1 and TRBJ2-7, with D maybe TRBD1 (6 bases). CDR3 length: 12 residues. Looked up from germline, CDR1 is SGHRS and CDR2 is YFSETQ. The V gene lost 1 base and the J gene lost 5 bases, with 7 bases spanning the gap. CDR3: CASSLYRDEQYF. CDR3 DNA sequence: TGCGCCAGCAGCTTGTACAGGGACGAGCAGTACTTC.

The chain's CDR3 is CASSLPSGGPPYNEQFF. In nucleotides, the CDR3 is TGTGCCAGCAGTTTACCTAGCGGGGGCCCACCCTACAATGAGCAGTTCTTC. The V call is TRBV28, the J call TRBJ2-1; TRBD2 matches 10 bases. Germline assignment: CDR1 MDHEN and CDR2 SYDVKM. The V and J ends lost 2 bases and 2 bases, in that order; junction bases with no gene match: 6. The CDR3 sequence is 17 residues long.

This chain links TRBV12-3 or TRBV12-4 with TRBJ2-5; the D gene is possibly TRBD2 (7 bases). The CDR3 loop spans 13 amino acids. Between the trimmed V and J ends, which lost 4 bases and 5 bases, there was a span of 11 bases. The CDR3 loop is CASSSRGAETQYF. The CDR3 DNA reads TGTGCCAGCAGTTCCCGGGGGGCGGAGACCCAGTACTTC.

This clone appeared a single time. This chain uses TRBV5-4 with TRBJ1-6, with D possibly being TRBD1 (6 bases). The CDR3 loop spans 15 amino acids. Trimming took 4 bases from V and 10 from J, leaving 18 bases between them. Germline CDR1 reads SGHNT; CDR2 reads YYREEE (reference sequence). As DNA, the CDR3 is TGTGCCAGCAGCGTAACAGGGAGCTCGAGGTCACCCCTCCACTTT. Protein: CASSVTGSSRSPLHF.

The chain employs TRBV7-8 and TRBJ1-1; tentative D call: TRBD1 (6 bases). Trimming took 1 base from V and 5 from J, leaving 11 bases between them. The CDR3 is 14 residues long. Germline V gene lookup returns CDR1 SGHVS and CDR2 FQNEAQ. The CDR3 DNA follows: TGTGCCAGCAGCTTAGTTCAGGGGCTGACTGAAGCTTTCTTT. Translated: CASSLVQGLTEAFF.

The chain uses TRBV7-9 and TRBJ1-3; 9 bases match TRBD1. The ends lost 1 base at V and 2 bases at J; junction bases unmatched: 0. CDR1 SEHNR and CDR2 FQNEAQ come from the germline V gene (reference sequence). The CDR3 has 15 amino acids. CDR3 coding DNA: TGTGCCAGCAGCTTAGGACAGGGGGCTGGAAACACCATATATTTT. Protein product: CASSLGQGAGNTIYF. Full variable domain (outside the CDR3, taken from reference TRBV7-9 and TRBJ1-3): DTGVSQNPRHKITKRGQNVTFRCDPISEHNRLYWYRQTLGQGPEFLTYFQNEAQLEKSRLLSDRFSAERPKGSFSTLEIQRTEQGDSAMYLCASSLGQGAGNTIYFGEGSWLTVV.

This chain connects TRBV7-2 to TRBJ1-1, with D possibly TRBD1 on 5 matching bases. The germline V and J ends were trimmed by 4 bases and 4 bases, with 10 bases remaining between them. This CDR3 is built from 13 residues. Looked up from germline, CDR1 is SGHTA and CDR2 is FQGNSA. CDR3: CASSSDRGTEAFF. CDR3 DNA sequence: TGTGCCAGCAGCTCCGACAGAGGCACTGAAGCTTTCTTT.

The genes are TRBV5-5 and TRBJ1-3; tentatively, D is TRBD1 (5 bases). This CDR3 contains 15 residues. Between the trimmed V and J ends, which lost 5 bases and 0 bases, there was a span of 12 bases. CDR1 is SGHKS, CDR2 YYEKEE, per germline (reference sequence). The CDR3 sequence: CASSAQGFSGNTIYF. In nucleotides, the CDR3 is TGTGCCAGCAGTGCTCAGGGTTTCTCTGGAAACACCATATATTTT.

The DNA of the CDR3 is TGTGCCAGCAGCTTACCCGGGCAGGGGGGTGAAAAACTGTTTTTT. Protein: CASSLPGQGGEKLFF. This sequence joins TRBV7-9 and TRBJ1-4; 7 positions agree with TRBD1. This CDR3 region has 15 residues. The V and J ends lost 2 bases and 7 bases, in that order; junction bases with no gene match: 7. CDR1 is SEHNR, CDR2 FQNEAQ, per germline (reference sequence).

The chain combines TRBV29-1 with TRBJ2-7; 9 bases fit TRBD1. V gave up 6 bases and J gave up 4 bases; unmatched junction bases: 7. The germline gives CDR1 SQVTM, CDR2 ANQGSEA. The CDR3 spans 13 residues. The DNA of the CDR3 is TGCAGCGTCGAGGGGACAGGGCTATACGAGCAGTACTTC. Translation gives CSVEGTGLYEQYF.

The V call is TRBV7-9, the J call TRBJ2-1; 12 bases fit TRBD2. Trimming removed 5 bases from V and 8 bases from J; junction bases left unmatched: 4. Germline CDR1 reads SEHNR; CDR2 reads FQNEAQ (reference sequence). There are 14 residues in the CDR3. CDR3 nucleotides: TGTGCCAGCAGCCCTAGGACTAGCGGGGATGAGCAGTTCTTC. Residues: CASSPRTSGDEQFF.

The rearrangement joins TRBV23-1 to TRBJ2-7, with D tentatively TRBD1 (6 bases). TRBV23-1 carries the ORF label, with uncertain function. V was trimmed by 4 bases and J by 2 bases, leaving 12 bases between them. The CDR3 consists of 14 residues. The CDR3 DNA sequence: TGCGCCAGCAGTCGGGACACCCACGCCTACGAGCAGTACTTC. This translates into CASSRDTHAYEQYF.

The V and J genes are TRBV19 and TRBJ1-1; a possible D gene is TRBD1 (5 bases). The germline gives CDR1 LNHDA, CDR2 SQIVND (reference sequence). Trimming left V 6 bases short and J 2 bases short, with 10 bases between. The CDR3 has 13 amino acids. The CDR3 region has the DNA TGTGCCAGTAGGAGACAGCTTAACACTGAAGCTTTCTTT. Its translation is CASRRQLNTEAFF. Full variable domain (outside the CDR3, taken from reference TRBV19 and TRBJ1-1): DGGITQSPKYLFRKEGQNVTLSCEQNLNHDAMYWYRQDPGQGLRLIYYSQIVNDFQKGDIAEGYSVSREKKESFPLTVTSAQKNPTAFYLCASRRQLNTEAFFGQGTRLTVV.

The chain recombines TRBV7-2 with TRBJ1-4; no clear D gene. Germline loops: CDR1 SGHTA, CDR2 FQGNSA. The CDR3 is 14 amino acids. V lost 1 base and J 2 bases, leaving 5 bases between the germline ends. As DNA, the CDR3 is TGTGCCAGCAGCTTAGATGCGACTAATGAAAAACTGTTTTTT. It translates to CASSLDATNEKLFF.

This chain links TRBV15 with TRBJ1-4, with D perhaps TRBD1 (5 bases). V was pared by 0 bases and J by 8 bases, with 16 bases between. The length of the CDR3 is 16 residues. The V gene's germline CDR1 is LNHNV and CDR2 YYDKDF (reference sequence). The CDR3 nucleotides are TGTGCCACCAGCAGAGATCCCGGGGGGACTGGGGAAAAACTGTTTTTT. Translated: CATSRDPGGTGEKLFF.

The sample holds a few counts of this clone. The chain joins TRBV18 to TRBJ2-2; D possibly corresponds to TRBD2 (5 bases). The CDR3 runs 13 residues. Germline V CDR1 and CDR2: KGHSH, LQKENI. Trimming removed 8 bases at V and 5 bases at J, with 12 bases between. The CDR3 bases are TGTGCCAGCCTCTCATCGGGGACCGGGGAGCTGTTTTTT. Protein: CASLSSGTGELFF.

There are a few counts of this clone. The gene calls are TRBV2 and TRBJ2-1; 13 nucleotides line up with TRBD2. Trimming cost V 6 bases and J 6 bases; bases outside gene matches: 8. The CDR3 contains 16 residues. The V gene's germline CDR1 is SNHLY and CDR2 FYNNEI. The chain's CDR3 is CASSPWTSGGLNEQFF. The CDR3 DNA reads as TGTGCCAGCAGCCCATGGACTAGCGGGGGCCTCAATGAGCAGTTCTTC.

This clone was seen ten or more times. This chain uses TRBV7-9 with TRBJ2-7, with D perhaps matching TRBD2 (5 bases). This CDR3 is 15 amino acids long. Trimming took off 4 bases at V and 2 bases at J, with 15 bases between the two ends. Germline CDR1 SEHNR, CDR2 FQNEAQ (reference sequence). The chain's CDR3 is CASSSPRAAPYEQYF. Written as DNA, the CDR3 is TGTGCCAGCAGCTCCCCGAGGGCGGCGCCCTACGAGCAGTACTTC.

The chain combines TRBV6-4 with TRBJ2-1, with 7 bases identical to TRBD1. Trimming at V came to 6 bases and at J to 3 bases, leaving 8 bases not matched to a gene. Germline V gives CDR1 MRHNA, CDR2 SNTAGT. The CDR3 totals 15 residues. The CDR3 region has the DNA TGTGCCAGCAGCGAACAGGGGCCTGGCTACAATGAGCAGTTCTTC. Protein product: CASSEQGPGYNEQFF.

The J gene is TRBJ2-1, the V gene TRBV15, with D possibly matching TRBD1 (5 bases). CDR1 and CDR2 (germline): LNHNV, YYDKDF (reference sequence). The V and J ends lost 6 bases and 4 bases respectively, with 19 bases between them. The CDR3 runs to 16 residues. CDR3 residues: CATRPAGLRGYNEQFF. In DNA form, the CDR3 reads TGTGCCACCAGGCCGGCAGGGCTCAGAGGATACAATGAGCAGTTCTTC.

V and J are TRBV7-3 and TRBJ2-5, with TRBD2 identical over 13 bases. This CDR3 comprises 16 residues. CDR1 is SGHTA and CDR2 is FQGTGA in the germline V gene. With 5 bases clipped from V and 1 base from J, the junction kept 4 bases outside the gene matches. Here the CDR3 DNA reads TGTGCCAGCAGCCTAGGACTAGCGGGGGTCCAAGAGACCCAGTACTTC. The encoded protein is CASSLGLAGVQETQYF. Complete variable domain (other parts from reference TRBV7-3 and TRBJ2-5): GAGVSQTPSNKVTEKGKYVELRCDPISGHTALYWYRQSLGQGPEFLIYFQGTGAADDSGLPNDRFFAVRPEGSVSTLKIQRTERGDSAVYLCASSLGLAGVQETQYFGPGTRLLVL.

This chain links TRBV20-1 with TRBJ1-6; D is unresolved. The CDR3 is made up of 11 amino acids. CDR1 is DFQATT and CDR2 is SNEGSKA in the germline V gene (reference sequence). V lost 1 base and J 15 bases, leaving 10 bases between the germline ends. The CDR3, as DNA: TGCAGTGCTAGAGGGCCTCAGGTCCTCCACTTT. This codes for CSARGPQVLHF.

The rearrangement joins TRBV2 to TRBJ1-1; TRBD1 is a possible D gene (5 bases). The germline V and J ends were trimmed by 7 bases and 4 bases, with 19 bases remaining between them. Germline CDR1 and CDR2: SNHLY and FYNNEI. The CDR3 has 15 residues. The CDR3 bases are TGTGCCAGCAAGGGGACTGAACTGTTTAGCACTGAAGCTTTCTTT. Protein: CASKGTELFSTEAFF.

V and J are TRBV18 and TRBJ2-5; 11 nucleotides align to TRBD2. The V gene's germline CDR1 is KGHSH and CDR2 LQKENI. CDR3 length: 17 amino acids. The V segment lost 0 bases and the J segment 5 bases; nucleotides outside the gene matches: 8. Written as DNA, the CDR3 is TGTGCCAGCTCACCACCCCACCTGACTAGCGGGGCTGAGACCCAGTACTTC. As protein: CASSPPHLTSGAETQYF.

The chain has TRBV19 and TRBJ1-3, with D tentatively TRBD1 (6 bases). In germline, CDR1 is LNHDA, CDR2 SQIVND (reference sequence). The CDR3 is made up of 14 amino acids. V shed 4 bases and J shed 4 bases, with 11 bases lying between them. The DNA for the CDR3 is TGTGCCAGTAGTACCCCGGGACAAGGAAACACCATATATTTT. It specifies CASSTPGQGNTIYF.

The genes are TRBV10-3 and TRBJ2-6, with a possible D match to TRBD1 (5 bases). V lost 5 bases and J lost 0, with 17 bases in between. Germline CDR1 is ENHRY and CDR2 is SYGVKD. This CDR3 is built from 18 residues. CDR3 nucleotides: TGTGCCATCAGTACTATTGACAGTCCCAGCTCTGGGGCCAACGTCCTGACTTTC. Protein: CAISTIDSPSSGANVLTF.